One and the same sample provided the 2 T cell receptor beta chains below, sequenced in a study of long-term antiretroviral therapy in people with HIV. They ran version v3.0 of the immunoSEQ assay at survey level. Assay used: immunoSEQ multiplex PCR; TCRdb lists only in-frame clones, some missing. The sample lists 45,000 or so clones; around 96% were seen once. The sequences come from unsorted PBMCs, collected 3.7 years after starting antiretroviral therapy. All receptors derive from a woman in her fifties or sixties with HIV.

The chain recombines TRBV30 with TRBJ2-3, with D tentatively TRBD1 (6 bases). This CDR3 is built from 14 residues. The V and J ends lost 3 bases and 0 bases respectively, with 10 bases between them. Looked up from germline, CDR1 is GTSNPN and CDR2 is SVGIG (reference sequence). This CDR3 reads CAWSQGSSTDTQYF. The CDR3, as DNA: TGTGCCTGGAGCCAGGGGTCGAGCACAGATACGCAGTATTTT.

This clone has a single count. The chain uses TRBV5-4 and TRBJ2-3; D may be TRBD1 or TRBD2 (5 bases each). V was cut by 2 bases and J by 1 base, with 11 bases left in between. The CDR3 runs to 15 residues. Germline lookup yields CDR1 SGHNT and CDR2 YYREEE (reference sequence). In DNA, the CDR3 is TGTGCCAGCAGCTTAATGGGGACCGGCACAGATACGCAGTATTTT. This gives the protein CASSLMGTGTDTQYF. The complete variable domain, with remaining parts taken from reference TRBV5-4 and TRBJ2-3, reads ETGVTQSPTHLIKTRGQQVTLRCSSQSGHNTVSWYQQALGQGPQFIFQYYREEENGRGNFPPRFSGLQFPNYSSELNVNALELDDSALYLCASSLMGTGTDTQYFGPGTRLTVL.